This T cell receptor (beta chain) was sequenced during a study of response to subunit inactivated influenza vaccine. Regarding the study as a whole: It was the authors' suggestion that each seasonal influenza vaccination recruits few new T cells.

A note on this clonotype: Its antigen is not known.

V gave up 1 base and J gave up 7 bases, with 18 bases separating them. CDR3 length equals 15 residues. Germline V CDR1 and CDR2: DFQATT, SNEGSKA (reference sequence). TCRdb used MiXCR to reprocess the RT-PCR reads, holding one entry per CDR3 protein. The sample has 150,000 to 200,000 distinct CDR3 sequences; around 9% are singletons. V and J are TRBV20-1 and TRBJ2-3; D is undetermined. This TCR derives from a man aged 50 or older who received an inactivated influenza vaccine. The sequences come from non-naive T cells sorted from PBMCs, collected on the day of vaccination. The CDR3 bases are TGCAGTGCTAGAGCCTCAACCCGTGCACAGAATACGCAGTATTTT. Residues: CSARASTRAQNTQYF.